This T cell receptor (beta chain) was recovered during a study of blood T cell repertoires in COVID-19. In the study overall: COVID-19 samples, acute and convalescent, were from the United States, Italy and Spain.

Authors' processing steps: Scientists estimated how many nucleated cells there were by amplifying reference gene primers. Clones were sequenced by immunoSEQ multiplex PCR, and TCRdb holds only the in-frame ones, with some missing. The V and J calls and clone size are taken from that table; D and trimming were inferred from the DNA. Here the sample spans about 300,000 clones, about 82% being singletons. The CDR3 is 15 amino acids. Germline CDR1 is SGHTS and CDR2 is YDEGEE. V was cut by 1 base and J by 3 bases, with 10 bases left in between. The chain carries TRBV5-8 and TRBJ2-2; D remains ambiguous. The sequence derives from a woman in her forties or fifties with acute or convalescent COVID-19. Sequenced: peripheral blood. The CDR3: CASSLWASYTGELFF. The CDR3 DNA reads as TGTGCCAGCAGCTTGTGGGCAAGCTACACCGGGGAGCTGTTTTTT.